This TCR beta chain emerged from a study of blood T cell repertoires in COVID-19 (TCRdb year 2020). For context, the study as a whole: The collaborator samples originated in the United States, Italy and Spain and spanned the acute and convalescent phases of COVID-19. The prospective study material was composed of cDNA or gDNA derived from T cells, B-cell-depleted T cells, or PBMCs. Deeply sampled blood TCRbeta repertoires from subjects exposed to, actively infected with, or recovered from COVID-19 were included in the dataset. The repertoires were released in a freely available public database meant as a resource for research on the immune response to SARS-CoV-2. Samples were obtained from the ongoing ImmuneRACE study (first 160 participants) and from roughly 1,300 subjects provided by 6 global collaborators. A de-identified subject ID, COVID-19 status, age in years and sex were almost always included in the sample metadata. Where available, HLA class I and class II types were taken from metadata supplied by the sample provider and were not determined by assay-based typing.

A note on this clone: No cognate antigen has been identified for it. The record has no base qualities; no much larger clone is one base away.

General conclusions and limits of the study: Clinical and demographic metadata were provided uncurated, with the amount varying by source and participant.

TCRbeta CDR3 regions were amplified from genomic DNA using the immunoSEQ Assay, a bias-controlled multiplex PCR. On the study's bioinformatics: The number of nucleated cells in each sample was estimated by amplification of reference gene primers within the assay. To quantify the absolute abundance of each unique TCRbeta CDR3 rearrangement, sequence reads were collapsed and filtered. Productive Simpson clonality was computed per sample as the square root of Simpson's diversity index over productive rearrangements. The table comes from immuneACCESS by way of TCRdb, which keeps in-frame sequences with V and J called. Part of the clones is missing from these tables; in studies checked, under half for an unresolved V gene and the rest for unknown reasons. For V, J and clone size, that table is used; D and trimming come from the DNA. Across this sample there are about 76,000 clones, with around nine tenths seen only once. About 5.3% of the sample goes to the ten largest clones.

Collaborating institutions collected whole blood in K2EDTA tubes following their own protocols. For TCRbeta analysis, collaborator samples were shipped as frozen whole blood, as isolated PBMCs, or as DNA extracted from either sample type. CDR1 and CDR2 are read off the germline V gene as SGHTA and FQGNSA. From its cysteine to its phenylalanine, the CDR3 spans 16 amino acids. Left in the record is the CDR3 DNA by itself, 48 bases read in frame from the first base. Clipping removes 1 base from V and 2 bases from J, with 1 as the unmatched junction base count. The V and J genes are TRBV7-2 and TRBJ2-5, with 13 middle bases fitting TRBD2. Sequenced sample: peripheral blood. The origin of this receptor is a man aged 45 to 65 with active COVID-19. The CDR3 is CASSLGTSGGQETQYF. At the DNA level, the sequence is TGTGCCAGCAGCTTAGGGACTAGCGGGGGACAAGAGACCCAGTACTTC.